The 16 T cell receptor beta chains below were found in one sample sequenced in a study of T cell responses to AZD1222 COVID-19 vaccine. Some clones are missing from TCRdb's copy, which holds only in-frame ones; the method was immunoSEQ multiplex PCR. The sample has around 180,000 clones; more than 80% are singletons. Material: peripheral blood, obtained on day 0 of AZD1222 vaccination. All receptors come from an adult in good health.

The V gene is TRBV19, the J gene TRBJ2-4; 10 nucleotides align to TRBD1. In germline, CDR1 is LNHDA, CDR2 SQIVND (reference sequence). This CDR3 is built from 14 residues. J lost 7 bases, V lost 6 bases, and 6 bases had no gene match. The CDR3 region has the DNA TGTGCCAGTAGGGCTCCGGGACAGGGGAACATTCAGTACTTC. It yields the protein CASRAPGQGNIQYF.

The V call is TRBV5-4, the J call TRBJ1-4, with D unclear. The germline V gene encodes CDR1 SGHNT and CDR2 YYREEE (reference sequence). The CDR3 length is 15 residues. V gave up 0 bases and J gave up 5 bases, with 11 bases separating them. CDR3 protein: CASSLGGSQNEKLFF. The CDR3, as DNA: TGTGCCAGCAGCTTGGGAGGAAGTCAGAATGAAAAACTGTTTTTT.

The CDR3 coding sequence is TGTGCCAGCAGCTTAGCCCGGACTAGCGGGGTCCAAGAGACCCAGTACTTC. Amino acids: CASSLARTSGVQETQYF. The chain has TRBV7-9 and TRBJ2-5; 12 bases agree with TRBD2. CDR1 SEHNR and CDR2 FQNEAQ come from the germline V gene (reference sequence). The CDR3 runs to 17 residues. The trim removed 0 bases at V and 1 base at J, leaving 3 bases unmatched.

This clone was detected only once. The gene calls are TRBV5-1 and TRBJ1-4; the match to TRBD1 covers 7 bases. With V trimmed by 0 bases and J by 2 bases, 1 base remained unmatched. The CDR3 length is 15 residues. The germline gives CDR1 SGHRS, CDR2 YFSETQ. The CDR3 DNA sequence: TGCGCCAGCAGCTTGGCGGGACAGACTAATGAAAAACTGTTTTTT. Translating gives CASSLAGQTNEKLFF.

The CDR3, as DNA: TGTGCCAGCAGCCAGACCTCGGCGGAGTCCTTGCCCTACAATGAGCAGTTCTTC. Residues: CASSQTSAESLPYNEQFF. J is TRBJ2-1 and V is TRBV7-8; the D is unclear. Per the germline V gene, CDR1 is SGHVS and CDR2 is FQNEAQ. The CDR3 loop spans 18 amino acids. V was shortened by 5 bases and J by 2 bases, with 22 bases between the two germline ends.

The chain carries TRBV4-2 and TRBJ2-7, with D possibly TRBD1 on 6 matching bases. Looked up from germline, CDR1 is LGHNA and CDR2 is YNFKEQ. Trimming pared 2 bases from V and 4 bases from J, leaving 12 bases between. CDR3 size: 14 residues. CDR3 nucleotide sequence: TGTGCCAGCAGCCAATCTGGGGGCGGTTACGAGCAGTACTTC. Its protein is CASSQSGGGYEQYF.

This chain joins TRBV5-1 and TRBJ2-2; 8 bases are a match to TRBD1. The CDR3 extends over 18 amino acids. The V segment lost 1 base and the J segment 0 bases; nucleotides outside the gene matches: 8. CDR1 and CDR2 (germline): SGHRS, YFSETQ. CDR3 in DNA: TGCGCCAGCAGCTTGCCGGACAGGGCGCACGCGAACACCGGGGAGCTGTTTTTT. Translating gives CASSLPDRAHANTGELFF.

J is TRBJ2-7 and V is TRBV19; 12 positions match TRBD1. Germline V gives CDR1 LNHDA, CDR2 SQIVND (reference sequence). The CDR3 spans 16 residues. Germline trimming cut 7 bases from V and 2 bases from J; bases unmatched to any gene: 9. CDR3 sequence (DNA): TGTGCCAGTAATGCCCCGGGACAGGGGGCTGCCTACGAGCAGTACGTC. This sequence encodes CASNAPGQGAAYEQYV.

This chain links TRBV6-2 or TRBV6-3 with TRBJ2-3, with 10 positions matching TRBD2. V shed 4 bases and J 2 bases; nucleotides not matched to a gene: 6. The germline V gene has CDR1 MNHEY and CDR2 SVGEGT. This CDR3 contains 16 residues. CDR3 amino acids: CASSWGLAGDTDTQYF. The CDR3 DNA follows: TGTGCCAGCAGTTGGGGCCTAGCGGGGGACACAGATACGCAGTATTTT.

The chain uses TRBV15 and TRBJ2-6; D unresolved. Germline-derived CDR1 and CDR2 are LNHNV and YYDKDF (reference sequence). There are 14 residues in the CDR3. The V end was cut by 5 bases, the J end by 1 base, with 6 bases between. CDR3: CATSLVSGANVLTF. The CDR3 nucleotides read TGTGCCACCAGCTTGGTATCTGGGGCCAACGTCCTGACTTTC. The full variable domain, its missing parts supplied by reference TRBV15 and TRBJ2-6, is DAMVIQNPRYQVTQFGKPVTLSCSQTLNHNVMYWYQQKSSQAPKLLFHYYDKDFNNEADTPDNFQSRRPNTSFCFLDIRSPGLGDTAMYLCATSLVSGANVLTFGAGSRLTVL.

This clone was detected only once. The chain employs TRBV14 and TRBJ1-6; D is unresolved. The CDR3 has 13 residues. The germline V gene has CDR1 SGHDN and CDR2 FVKESK. Trimming shortened V by 5 bases and J by 8 bases, and 10 bases separated the two germline ends. The CDR3 loop reads CASSARRDSPLHF. CDR3 sequence (DNA): TGTGCCAGCAGCGCACGGAGGGATTCACCCCTCCACTTT.

This chain links TRBV4-2 with TRBJ2-1; D not certain. The CDR3 extends over 13 amino acids. The germline V gene encodes CDR1 LGHNA and CDR2 YNFKEQ. V lost 0 bases, J lost 15 bases, and 15 bases lay in between. The CDR3, as DNA: TGTGCCAGCAGCCAAGATCAGGCTAGTTGGCCGTTCTTC. Its protein is CASSQDQASWPFF.

The rearrangement uses TRBV4-2 and TRBJ2-1; 7 bases fit TRBD2. The CDR3 consists of 16 residues. The germline V gene encodes CDR1 LGHNA and CDR2 YNFKEQ. J was trimmed by 2 bases and V by 0 bases; bases with no gene match: 4. In nucleotides, the CDR3 is TGTGCCAGCAGCCAAGAGGGCGGGGGACCCTACAATGAGCAGTTCTTC. Protein: CASSQEGGGPYNEQFF.

The chain has TRBV7-8 and TRBJ2-3; tentative D call: TRBD2 (8 bases). Germline V gives CDR1 SGHVS, CDR2 FQNEAQ. The CDR3 length is 16 residues. Trimming took 1 base from V and 4 from J, leaving 15 bases between them. CDR3: CASSLVTGREADTQYF. The CDR3 DNA follows: TGTGCCAGCAGCTTAGTGACAGGGCGGGAGGCAGATACGCAGTATTTT. Drawing the rest from reference TRBV7-8 and TRBJ2-3, the complete variable domain is GAGVSQSPRYKVAKRGQDVALRCDPISGHVSLFWYQQALGQGPEFLTYFQNEAQLDKSGLPSDRFFAERPEGSVSTLKIQRTQQEDSAVYLCASSLVTGREADTQYFGPGTRLTVL.

The chain recombines TRBV7-2 with TRBJ2-1; maybe TRBD1 (6 bases). The CDR3 consists of 14 residues. Germline-derived CDR1 and CDR2 are SGHTA and FQGNSA. Trimming pared 5 bases from V and 5 bases from J, leaving 13 bases between. The CDR3 spells CASSTPGHDNEQFF. The CDR3 DNA sequence: TGTGCCAGCAGCACTCCGGGACACGACAATGAGCAGTTCTTC.

V usage is TRBV29-1 and J usage is TRBJ1-1, with D perhaps TRBD1 (5 bases). The CDR3 totals 14 residues. Germline CDR1 and CDR2: SQVTM and ANQGSEA. Trimming pared 4 bases from V and 1 base from J, leaving 13 bases between. The CDR3 region is CSVVGARGNTEAFF. The CDR3 region has the DNA TGCAGCGTTGTAGGGGCCCGGGGGAACACTGAAGCTTTCTTT. The whole variable domain, filled in from reference TRBV29-1 and TRBJ1-1, reads SAVISQKPSRDICQRGTSLTIQCQVDSQVTMMFWYRQQPGQSLTLIATANQGSEATYESGFVIDKFPISRPNLTFSTLTVSNMSPEDSSIYLCSVVGARGNTEAFFGQGTRLTVV.